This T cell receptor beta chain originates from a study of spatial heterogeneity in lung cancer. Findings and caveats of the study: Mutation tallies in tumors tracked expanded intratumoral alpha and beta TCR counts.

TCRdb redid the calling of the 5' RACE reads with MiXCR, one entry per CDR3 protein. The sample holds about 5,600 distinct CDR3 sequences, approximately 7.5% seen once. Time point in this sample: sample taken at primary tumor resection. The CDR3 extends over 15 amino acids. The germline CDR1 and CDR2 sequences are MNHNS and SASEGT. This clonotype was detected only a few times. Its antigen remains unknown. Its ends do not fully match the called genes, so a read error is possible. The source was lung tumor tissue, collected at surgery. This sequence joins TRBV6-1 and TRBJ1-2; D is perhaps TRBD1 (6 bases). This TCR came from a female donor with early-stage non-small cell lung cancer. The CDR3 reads CASSELDRPNSGYTF. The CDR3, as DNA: TGTGCCAGCAGTGAACTGGACAGACCCAACTCTGGCTACACCTTC.